These T cell receptor beta chains were read from a single sample in a study of tumor-infiltrating lymphocytes in primary liver carcinoma. TCRdb re-analysed the multiplex PCR reads in MiXCR, keeping a single row per CDR3 protein. The sample holds 300,000 to 400,000 distinct CDR3 sequences, roughly two thirds seen once. Sequencing used peripheral blood. Receptors were obtained from a man aged 35-49 years with primary liver carcinoma and hepatitis B virus infection. The CDR3 runs from the conserved cysteine through the conserved F or W. A D gene is named only where the DNA matches it firmly. A row's size may be missing; if present it is once, few, many or a size class.

NA | NA | TRBJ2-7 | TRBV28 | CASTSQGEGEQYF | TGTGCCAGCACCTCCCAGGGAGAAGGCGAGCAGTACTTC
many | NA | TRBJ1-2 | TRBV30 | CAWSAFSANYGYTF | TGTGCCTGGAGTGCCTTCAGTGCTAACTATGGCTACACCTTC
few | NA | TRBJ2-3 | TRBV24-1 | CATSDPMDTQYF | TGTGCCACCAGTGATCCAATGGATACGCAGTATTTT
NA | NA | TRBJ2-5 | TRBV11-2 | CASRRETENQYF | TGTGCCAGCCGACGGGAAACAGAGAACCAGTACTTC
NA | NA | TRBJ2-1 | TRBV11-2 | CANSLLGTTYNEQFF | TGTGCCAACAGCTTATTGGGGACCACCTACAATGAACAGTTCTTC
many | TRBD1 | TRBJ1-5 | TRBV6-2/TRBV6-3 | CASSYSKDRGWNQPQHF | TGTGCCAGCAGTTACTCGAAGGACAGGGGGTGGAATCAGCCCCAGCATTTT
NA | NA | TRBJ2-3 | TRBV12-3/TRBV12-4 | CASTFKGQVTPSGTGTQYF | TGTGCCAGCACTTTTAAGGGACAGGTCACTCCTAGCGGCACGGGAACGCAGTATTTT
NA | NA | TRBJ2-2 | TRBV5-1 | CASRTVNTGELYF | TGCGCCAGCAGGACAGTTAACACCGGGGAGCTGTATTTT
many | TRBD2 | TRBJ2-7 | TRBV6-1 | CASRVLAASYEQYF | TGTGCCAGCAGGGTGCTAGCGGCCTCCTACGAGCAGTACTTC
NA | TRBD1 | TRBJ2-1 | TRBV5-1 | CASSLIDVQGTGYNEQFF | TGCGCCAGTAGCCTAATCGACGTACAGGGGACAGGGTACAATGAGCAGTTCTTC
NA | NA | TRBJ2-7 | TRBV28 | CASSYATAFPHEQYF | TGTGCCAGCAGTTATGCCACAGCATTCCCCCACGAGCAGTACTTC